A single sample is the source of the 24 T cell receptor beta chains below, sequenced in a study of cytomegalovirus exposure and HLA in healthy donors. It was with 60 Vbeta and 13 Jbeta primers that the PCR ran. Using immunoSEQ multiplex PCR, the repertoire was profiled, and TCRdb retains in-frame clones only, with some absent. The sample consists of 150,000 to 200,000 clones, almost 80% of them appearing once. Sequenced sample: PBMCs. The receptors were sampled from a man aged 18 to 29 in good health and CMV-seropositive.

V gene TRBV18 combines with J gene TRBJ1-5, with 8 bases that match TRBD1. The CDR3 has 17 amino acids. Germline CDR1 KGHSH, CDR2 LQKENI. Losses at the gene ends were 4 bases for V and 6 bases for J; bases not matched to a gene: 14. The CDR3 DNA is TGTGCCAGCTCACTTTCGACAGGGGCCGGGGCTTCTCAGCCCCAGCATTTT. It translates to CASSLSTGAGASQPQHF.

The V call is TRBV5-6, the J call TRBJ2-5; D is perhaps TRBD1 (7 bases). This CDR3 spans 17 amino acids. Germline lookup yields CDR1 SGHDT and CDR2 YYEEEE. The ends were cut back, 4 bases at V and 0 bases at J, with 19 bases in the middle. The CDR3 spells CASSPGGAGGYQETQYF. In DNA, the CDR3 is TGTGCCAGCAGCCCCGGCGGTGCAGGGGGGTACCAAGAGACCCAGTACTTC. Using reference TRBV5-6 and TRBJ2-5 for the parts outside the CDR3, the full variable domain is DAGVTQSPTHLIKTRGQQVTLRCSPKSGHDTVSWYQQALGQGPQFIFQYYEEEERQRGNFPDRFSGHQFPNYSSELNVNALLLGDSALYLCASSPGGAGGYQETQYFGPGTRLLVL.

V usage is TRBV29-1 and J usage is TRBJ2-7; 7 nucleotides align to TRBD2. V lost 7 bases, J lost 5 bases, and 8 bases stayed unmatched. This CDR3 comprises 12 residues. CDR1 is SQVTM, CDR2 ANQGSEA, per germline. CDR3 sequence reads: CSALLALDEQYF. The CDR3 nucleotides are TGCAGCGCCTTACTAGCGCTGGACGAGCAGTACTTC.

The chain links TRBV4-1 to TRBJ1-4, with D maybe TRBD1 (6 bases). This CDR3 region has 16 residues. The germline V gene has CDR1 MGHRA and CDR2 YSYEKL. V was pared by 1 base and J by 6 bases, with 15 bases between. The CDR3 region is CASSQANQGLDEKLFF. In DNA form, the CDR3 reads TGCGCCAGCAGCCAAGCAAACCAGGGGCTGGATGAAAAACTGTTTTTT.

The rearrangement joins TRBV27 to TRBJ2-7; unclear D gene. Germline-derived CDR1 and CDR2 are MNHEY and SMNVEV (reference sequence). Between the trimmed V and J ends, which lost 3 bases and 6 bases, there was a span of 12 bases. The CDR3 has 13 residues. In DNA form, the CDR3 reads TGTGCCAGCAGTTTCAACGGTCCCGGCGAGCAGTACTTC. Protein product: CASSFNGPGEQYF.

The gene calls are TRBV2 and TRBJ2-5; a possible D gene is TRBD2 (6 bases). Germline V gene data show CDR1 as SNHLY and CDR2 as FYNNEI. Trimming shortened V by 3 bases and J by 4 bases, and 15 bases separated the two germline ends. The CDR3 has 15 amino acids. The CDR3 coding sequence is TGTGCCAGCAGTGAGAGTGGGGGGTCTGGAGAGACCCAGTACTTC. This encodes CASSESGGSGETQYF.

The chain joins TRBV7-2 to TRBJ2-7; maybe TRBD1 (6 bases). The CDR3 is made up of 16 amino acids. V was shortened by 2 bases and J by 0 bases, with 14 bases between the two germline ends. Germline V gene data show CDR1 as SGHTA and CDR2 as FQGNSA. In DNA form, the CDR3 reads TGTGCCAGCAGCTTAAGTGTAGGACAGAGCTCCTACGAGCAGTACTTC. It translates to CASSLSVGQSSYEQYF.

CDR3 in DNA: TGTGCCAGCAGTGATGACAGGGTCTCCTACGAGCAGTACTTC. Its translation: CASSDDRVSYEQYF. The chain has TRBV6-5 and TRBJ2-7, with TRBD1 identical over 7 bases. V dropped 5 bases and J dropped 0; count of bases not matched to a gene: 4. This CDR3 comprises 14 residues. Germline V gene sequence: CDR1 MNHEY, CDR2 SVGAGI.

The chain carries TRBV16 and TRBJ1-1, with 10 bases fitting TRBD1. The germline V gene has CDR1 KGHSY and CDR2 FQNENV. Trimming removed 0 bases from V and 10 bases from J; junction bases left unmatched: 8. There are 15 residues in the CDR3. The CDR3 DNA reads TGTGCCAGCAGCCAATCTTCGACAGGGGGCGAGCGAGCTTTCTTT. It translates to CASSQSSTGGERAFF.

This clone was picked up one time. The rearrangement links TRBV9 to TRBJ2-1, with D perhaps TRBD2 (5 bases). V shed 0 bases and J shed 1 base, with 11 bases lying between them. Germline CDR1 is SGDLS and CDR2 is YYNGEE. The CDR3 totals 16 residues. CDR3 amino acids: CASSVAPGSSYNEQFF. As DNA, the CDR3 is TGTGCCAGCAGCGTAGCCCCGGGGAGTTCCTACAATGAGCAGTTCTTC.

The rearrangement joins TRBV27 to TRBJ1-2, with 7 nucleotides matching TRBD1. Germline trimming cut 3 bases from V and 4 bases from J; bases unmatched to any gene: 5. Germline assignment: CDR1 MNHEY and CDR2 SMNVEV (reference sequence). This CDR3 is 14 amino acids long. The CDR3 DNA sequence: TGTGCCAGCAGTTTCACGACAGGGTCCTATGGCTACACCTTC. It yields the protein CASSFTTGSYGYTF.

V gene TRBV2 combines with J gene TRBJ2-7; 13 bases match TRBD2. Germline loops: CDR1 SNHLY, CDR2 FYNNEI. The CDR3 totals 13 residues. After removal of 10 bases from V and 5 bases from J, the junction contained 5 bases not matched to a gene. The CDR3 sequence: CATGLAGANEQYF. The CDR3 DNA sequence: TGTGCCACCGGACTAGCGGGAGCCAACGAGCAGTACTTC.

This chain joins TRBV19 and TRBJ1-5; 7 bases agree with TRBD1. The CDR3 extends over 15 amino acids. Looked up from germline, CDR1 is LNHDA and CDR2 is SQIVND (reference sequence). V dropped 5 bases and J dropped 6; count of bases not matched to a gene: 10. CDR3 in DNA: TGTGCCAGTAGTGTGGCAGGGGGTCTAAGTCAGCCCCAGCATTTT. Its protein product is CASSVAGGLSQPQHF.

CDR3 loop: CASSPGQGTEAFF. CDR3 DNA: TGTGCCAGCTCGCCGGGACAGGGGACTGAAGCTTTCTTT. This sequence joins TRBV18 and TRBJ1-1, with TRBD1 matching 10 bases. The CDR3 loop spans 13 amino acids. Germline V CDR1 and CDR2: KGHSH, LQKENI. The V gene end was trimmed by 6 bases and the J gene end by 5 bases; junction bases not matched to a gene: 3.

The V and J genes are TRBV13 and TRBJ2-5, with D perhaps matching TRBD1 (6 bases). The length of the CDR3 is 17 residues. V was trimmed by 1 base and J by 0 bases, leaving 15 bases between them. CDR1 and CDR2 (germline): PRHDT, FYEKMQ (reference sequence). The CDR3 DNA follows: TGTGCCAGCAGCTTAGAGGCGACAGGAGTGTACCAAGAGACCCAGTACTTC. This encodes CASSLEATGVYQETQYF.

This rearrangement joins TRBV28 to TRBJ1-2; TRBD1 matches 11 bases. V shed 3 bases, J shed 7 bases, and the junction held 1 base outside the gene matches. This CDR3 has 13 residues. Germline CDR1 reads MDHEN; CDR2 reads SYDVKM. DNA for the CDR3: TGTGCCAGCAGTTTGGACAGGGGGCTTGGCTACACCTTC. Its translation is CASSLDRGLGYTF.

The V call is TRBV30, the J call TRBJ2-1; TRBD2 matches at 13 bases. Germline CDR1 is GTSNPN and CDR2 is SVGIG (reference sequence). The CDR3 runs to 14 residues. The V and J ends lost 1 base and 7 bases, in that order; junction bases with no gene match: 1. DNA of the CDR3: TGTGCCTGGAGTGGACTAGCGGGAGGTAATGAGCAGTTCTTC. It yields the protein CAWSGLAGGNEQFF.

This clone was seen just once. The J gene is TRBJ1-2, the V gene TRBV27; 8 bases line up with TRBD1. This CDR3 region has 14 residues. Trimming removed 7 bases from V and 8 bases from J; junction bases left unmatched: 12. The germline V gene has CDR1 MNHEY and CDR2 SMNVEV (reference sequence). The CDR3 DNA reads TGTGCCAGCACCTTGACAGGGGACTTAGGGGGCTACACCTTC. It yields the protein CASTLTGDLGGYTF.

This sequence joins TRBV10-3 and TRBJ2-7; D gene ambiguous. Deletions cut 2 bases from V and 2 bases from J, with 13 bases between. The CDR3 is 15 amino acids. Germline values: CDR1 ENHRY, CDR2 SYGVKD. CDR3 sequence (DNA): TGTGCCATCAGTGAGGGTGAAACAGCTACCTACGAGCAGTACTTC. Protein sequence: CAISEGETATYEQYF.

The chain employs TRBV13 and TRBJ2-7, with 12 bases aligning to TRBD2. The CDR3 extends over 16 amino acids. Trimming removed 4 bases from V and 2 bases from J; junction bases left unmatched: 6. CDR1 is PRHDT and CDR2 is FYEKMQ in the germline V gene (reference sequence). In nucleotides, the CDR3 is TGTGCCAGCAGCTCAGGGACTAGCGGGCTTCCCTACGAGCAGTACTTC. This sequence encodes CASSSGTSGLPYEQYF. The variable domain in full, completed from reference TRBV13 and TRBJ2-7, reads AAGVIQSPRHLIKEKRETATLKCYPIPRHDTVYWYQQGPGQDPQFLISFYEKMQSDKGSIPDRFSAQQFSDYHSELNMSSLELGDSALYFCASSSGTSGLPYEQYFGPGTRLTVT.

The chain combines TRBV19 with TRBJ2-3, with 10 bases lining up with TRBD2. The CDR3 has 16 amino acids. V trimming: 3 bases; J trimming: 4 bases; junction bases outside the gene matches: 7. CDR1 and CDR2 from the germline V gene are LNHDA and SQIVND (reference sequence). The CDR3 protein is CASSIGLAGGPDTQYF. CDR3 nucleotide sequence: TGTGCCAGTAGTATCGGTTTAGCGGGGGGCCCAGATACGCAGTATTTT.

Only a few counts were recorded for this clone. The chain has TRBV9 and TRBJ2-3; no clear D gene. V was shortened by 3 bases and J by 7 bases, with 9 bases between the two germline ends. This CDR3 has 12 amino acids. The germline V gene encodes CDR1 SGDLS and CDR2 YYNGEE. Here the CDR3 reads CASSAEMNTQYF. The DNA for the CDR3 is TGTGCCAGCAGCGCCGAGATGAATACGCAGTATTTT.

The chain joins TRBV5-4 to TRBJ2-1; D remains unclear. Germline values: CDR1 SGHNT, CDR2 YYREEE (reference sequence). CDR3 length equals 11 residues. The V gene lost 5 bases and the J gene lost 12 bases, with 12 bases spanning the gap. CDR3 region: CASSRNERQFF. In nucleotides, the CDR3 is TGTGCCAGCAGTAGGAATGAGCGGCAGTTCTTC.

V and J are TRBV5-1 and TRBJ2-1, with 12 nucleotides matching TRBD2. Germline V CDR1 and CDR2: SGHRS, YFSETQ. J was trimmed by 10 bases and V by 4 bases; bases with no gene match: 15. This CDR3 is built from 17 residues. CDR3 DNA sequence: TGCGCCAGCAGCCCGGCCTCCGGGACTAGCGGGCTCAAGGAGCAGTTCTTC. This sequence encodes CASSPASGTSGLKEQFF.